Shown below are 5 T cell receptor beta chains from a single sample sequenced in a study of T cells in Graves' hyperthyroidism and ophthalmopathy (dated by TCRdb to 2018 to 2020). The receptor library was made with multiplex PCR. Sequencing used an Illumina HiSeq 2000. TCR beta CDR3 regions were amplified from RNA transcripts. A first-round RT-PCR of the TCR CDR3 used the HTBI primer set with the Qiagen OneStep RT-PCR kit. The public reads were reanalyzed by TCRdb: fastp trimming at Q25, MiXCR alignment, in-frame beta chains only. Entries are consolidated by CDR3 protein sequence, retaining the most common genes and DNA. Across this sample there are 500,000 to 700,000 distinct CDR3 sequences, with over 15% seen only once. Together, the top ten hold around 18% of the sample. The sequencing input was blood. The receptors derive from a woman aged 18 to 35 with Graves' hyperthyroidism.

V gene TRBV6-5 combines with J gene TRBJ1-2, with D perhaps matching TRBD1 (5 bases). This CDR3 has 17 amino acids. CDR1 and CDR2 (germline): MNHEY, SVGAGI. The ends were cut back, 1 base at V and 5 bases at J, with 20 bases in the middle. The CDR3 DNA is TGTGCCAGCAGTTACTTGTCCCCGATCAGGGATGTATATGGCTACACCTTC. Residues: CASSYLSPIRDVYGYTF.

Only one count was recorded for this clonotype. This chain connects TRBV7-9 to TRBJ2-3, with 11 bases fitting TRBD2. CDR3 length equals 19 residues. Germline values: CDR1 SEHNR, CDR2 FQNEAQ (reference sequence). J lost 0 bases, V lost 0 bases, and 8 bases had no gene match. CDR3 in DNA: TGTGCCAGCAGCTTAGCTCTAGCGGGAGGCCGGTTGAGCACAGATACGCAGTATTTT. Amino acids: CASSLALAGGRLSTDTQYF.

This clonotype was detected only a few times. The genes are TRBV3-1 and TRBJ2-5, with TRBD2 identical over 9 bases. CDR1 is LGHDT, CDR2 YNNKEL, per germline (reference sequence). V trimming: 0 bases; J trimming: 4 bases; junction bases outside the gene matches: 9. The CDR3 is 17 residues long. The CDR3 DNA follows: TGTGCCAGCAGCCAAGATGGCCCTAGCGGGATTACAGAGACCCAGTACTTC. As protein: CASSQDGPSGITETQYF.

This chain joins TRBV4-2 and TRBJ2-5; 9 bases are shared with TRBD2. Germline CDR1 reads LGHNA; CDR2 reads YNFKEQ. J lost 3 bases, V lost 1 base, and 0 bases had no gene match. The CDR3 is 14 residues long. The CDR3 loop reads CASSQGTSEETQYF. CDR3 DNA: TGTGCCAGCAGCCAAGGGACTAGCGAAGAGACCCAGTACTTC.

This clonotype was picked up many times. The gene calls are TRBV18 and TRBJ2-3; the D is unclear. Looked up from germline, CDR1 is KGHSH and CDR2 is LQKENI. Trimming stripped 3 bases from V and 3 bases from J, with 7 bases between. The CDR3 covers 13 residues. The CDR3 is CASSPSLTDTQYF. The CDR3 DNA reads TGTGCCAGCTCACCGTCGTTAACAGATACGCAGTATTTT.